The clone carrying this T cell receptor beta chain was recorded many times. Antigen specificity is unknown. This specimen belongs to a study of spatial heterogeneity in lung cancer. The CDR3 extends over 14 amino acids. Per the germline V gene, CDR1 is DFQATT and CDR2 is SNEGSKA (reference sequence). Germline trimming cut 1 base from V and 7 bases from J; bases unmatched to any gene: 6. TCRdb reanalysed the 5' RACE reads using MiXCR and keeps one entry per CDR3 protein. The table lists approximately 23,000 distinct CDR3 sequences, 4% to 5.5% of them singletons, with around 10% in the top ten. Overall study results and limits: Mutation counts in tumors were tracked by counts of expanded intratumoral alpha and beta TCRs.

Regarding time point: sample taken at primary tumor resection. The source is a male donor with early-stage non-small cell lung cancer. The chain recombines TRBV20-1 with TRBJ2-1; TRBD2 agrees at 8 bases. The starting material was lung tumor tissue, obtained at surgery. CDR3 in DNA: TGCAGTGCTAGAGTGCGCGGGGGGTTTAATGAGCAGTTCTTC. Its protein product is CSARVRGGFNEQFF.